These 14 T cell receptor beta chains were sequenced from one sample in a study of shared clonotypes between healthy human individuals. Produced via immunoSEQ multiplex PCR; TCRdb's table is partial and in-frame only. The table shows about 2.4 million clones, with approximately 94% occurring only once. The sequencing input was naive CD4+ T cells sorted from blood. Subset defined: CD45RA+ positively selected. The source is a man aged 18-30 years in good health.

The genes are TRBV5-1 and TRBJ2-7; D is perhaps TRBD2 (6 bases). The CDR3 is 14 residues long. Germline V gene sequence: CDR1 SGHRS, CDR2 YFSETQ. V was clipped by 6 bases and J by 7 bases, with 20 bases between them. CDR3 nucleotide sequence: TGCGCCAGCAACGACCGGGGGACTTCCCAGGAGCAGTACTTC. This encodes CASNDRGTSQEQYF.

This clone turned up a few times. The genes are TRBV7-6 and TRBJ2-1, with a possible D match to TRBD2 (6 bases). Trimming removed 5 bases at V and 5 bases at J, with 16 bases between. CDR3 length: 15 residues. Germline CDR1 SGHVS, CDR2 FNYEAQ. The CDR3 DNA sequence: TGTGCCAGCAGCACGCCTACGGGACTGGACAATGAGCAGTTCTTC. The encoded protein is CASSTPTGLDNEQFF. The entire variable domain, with the rest obtained from reference TRBV7-6 and TRBJ2-1, is as follows: GAGVSQSPRYKVTKRGQDVALRCDPISGHVSLYWYRQALGQGPEFLTYFNYEAQQDKSGLPNDRFSAERPEGSISTLTIQRTEQRDSAMYRCASSTPTGLDNEQFFGPGTRLTVL.

The count of this clone is one. The sample carries other DNA sequences with the same CDR3. This CDR3 reads CASSSGQGSYNEQFF. The CDR3 DNA sequence: TGCGCCAGCAGCTCCGGACAGGGCTCCTACAATGAGCAGTTCTTC. The gene calls are TRBV5-1 and TRBJ2-1, with 8 nucleotides matching TRBD1. Trimming at V came to 3 bases and at J to 0 bases, leaving 2 bases not matched to a gene. CDR1 and CDR2 from the germline V gene are SGHRS and YFSETQ. This CDR3 has 15 amino acids.

J is TRBJ1-1 and V is TRBV7-2; no definite D call. The CDR3 spans 15 residues. Trimming pared 5 bases from V and 0 bases from J, leaving 13 bases between. Germline CDR1 reads SGHTA; CDR2 reads FQGNSA. The CDR3 region has the DNA TGTGCCAGCAGCCGGTCCTTAACGTTGAACACTGAAGCTTTCTTT. It is translated as CASSRSLTLNTEAFF.

The chain employs TRBV4-1 and TRBJ2-2; tentatively, D is TRBD1 (6 bases). Germline CDR1 and CDR2: MGHRA and YSYEKL. V dropped 3 bases and J dropped 2 bases, with 13 bases sitting between them. CDR3 length equals 16 residues. CDR3 loop: CASSHPEGQNTGELFF. For the CDR3, the DNA is TGCGCCAGCAGCCATCCAGAGGGACAAAACACCGGGGAGCTGTTTTTT.

This rearrangement joins TRBV27 to TRBJ1-4; 7 bases map to TRBD1. In germline, CDR1 is MNHEY, CDR2 SMNVEV (reference sequence). The length of the CDR3 is 15 residues. With V trimmed by 6 bases and J by 6 bases, 10 bases remained unmatched. The CDR3 sequence is CASRPIDRADEKLFF. Here the CDR3 DNA reads TGTGCCAGCAGGCCGATTGACAGGGCGGATGAAAAACTGTTTTTT.

The chain has TRBV6-1 and TRBJ1-2; 8 bases map to TRBD1. CDR3 length equals 12 residues. The germline V gene encodes CDR1 MNHNS and CDR2 SASEGT. Trimming removed 6 bases from V and 8 bases from J; junction bases left unmatched: 5. Here the CDR3 reads CASRDRALGYTF. The CDR3 region has the DNA TGTGCCAGCAGGGACAGGGCCCTCGGCTACACCTTC.

V is TRBV4-3 and J is TRBJ2-3, with 8 bases lining up with TRBD1. With 3 bases clipped from V and 1 base from J, the junction kept 3 bases outside the gene matches. Germline V gene sequence: CDR1 LGHNA, CDR2 YSLEER. The CDR3 consists of 15 residues. CDR3 sequence (DNA): TGCGCCAGCAGCCAGATGACAGGGGGCACAGATACGCAGTATTTT. It translates to CASSQMTGGTDTQYF.

CDR3 loop: CASTRDLNTEAFF. The CDR3 bases are TGTGCCAGCACGAGGGACTTGAACACTGAAGCTTTCTTT. V usage is TRBV2 and J usage is TRBJ1-1, with TRBD1 as a possible D gene (5 bases). This CDR3 comprises 13 residues. V was trimmed by 7 bases and J by 0 bases, leaving 9 bases between them. Germline V lookup: CDR1 SNHLY, CDR2 FYNNEI.

This rearrangement joins TRBV4-1 to TRBJ2-7, with 16 bases fitting TRBD2. Germline values: CDR1 MGHRA, CDR2 YSYEKL. This CDR3 region has 17 residues. Trimming cost V 0 bases and J 5 bases; bases outside gene matches: 4. The CDR3 bases are TGCGCCAGCAGCCAAGAGGGACTAGCGGGAGGGCCCGACGAGCAGTACTTC. As protein: CASSQEGLAGGPDEQYF.

In this sample, this clone turned up a few times. Other DNA sequences in this sample translate to the same CDR3. The rearrangement joins TRBV2 to TRBJ1-5; D unresolved. Germline loops: CDR1 SNHLY, CDR2 FYNNEI. The CDR3 spans 11 residues. The V end was cut by 3 bases, the J end by 7 bases, with 4 bases between. The CDR3 region has the DNA TGTGCCAGCAGTGACGGCCAGCCCCAGCATTTT. Its translation: CASSDGQPQHF. Variable domain in full (rest from reference TRBV2 and TRBJ1-5): EPEVTQTPSHQVTQMGQEVILRCVPISNHLYFYWYRQILGQKVEFLVSFYNNEISEKSEIFDDQFSVERPDGSNFTLKIRSTKLEDSAMYFCASSDGQPQHFGDGTRLSIL.

The J gene is TRBJ2-5, the V gene TRBV30, with 7 bases fitting TRBD2. V was pared by 3 bases and J by 5 bases, with 15 bases of the junction left unmatched. The germline CDR1 and CDR2 sequences are GTSNPN and SVGIG (reference sequence). The length of the CDR3 is 16 residues. CDR3 protein: CAWRSLGSGRVETQYF. Here the CDR3 DNA reads TGTGCCTGGAGGTCCCTTGGGTCAGGGAGGGTGGAGACCCAGTACTTC.

The V gene is TRBV19, the J gene TRBJ1-4; 7 bases are a match to TRBD1. The CDR3 length is 18 residues. V lost 4 bases and J lost 1; bases outside the gene matches: 12. Germline V gene sequence: CDR1 LNHDA, CDR2 SQIVND (reference sequence). CDR3 residues: CASSTNRGNRGTNEKLFF. The CDR3 nucleotides are TGTGCCAGTAGTACAAATCGGGGAAACAGGGGAACTAATGAAAAACTGTTTTTT.

The chain joins TRBV2 to TRBJ2-2; perhaps TRBD1 as D (6 bases). CDR1 is SNHLY and CDR2 is FYNNEI in the germline V gene. CDR3 size: 14 residues. V was cut by 2 bases and J by 6 bases, with 10 bases left in between. The CDR3 is CASSEIRGAGELFF. The CDR3 bases are TGTGCCAGCAGTGAAATCAGGGGTGCCGGGGAGCTGTTTTTT.